The 11 T cell receptor beta chains presented below share a single source sample, sequenced in a study of blood T cell repertoires in COVID-19. Generated by immunoSEQ multiplex PCR, the TCRdb table keeps only in-frame clones and is missing some. The repertoire includes about 70,000 clones, about 85% of them detected once, and around 4.2% sits in the top ten. Sequenced sample: peripheral blood. Receptor source: an older man with active COVID-19.

V is TRBV3-1 (or the pseudogene TRBV3-2) and J is TRBJ2-5, with a weak D call TRBD2 (5 bases). Germline CDR1 LGHDT, CDR2 YNNKEL (reference sequence). The length of the CDR3 is 14 residues. V lost 1 base to trimming and J lost 2 bases, with 8 bases between them. As DNA, the CDR3 is TGTGCCAGCAGCCAAGGGACTGCACAAGAGACCCAGTACTTC. Protein sequence: CASSQGTAQETQYF.

The chain recombines TRBV5-6 with TRBJ1-1; TRBD1 agrees at 9 bases. The CDR3 extends over 16 amino acids. Trimming removed 0 bases from V and 5 bases from J; junction bases left unmatched: 8. Germline V gene sequence: CDR1 SGHDT, CDR2 YYEEEE. The CDR3 loop is CASSLGGTGLVTEAFF. Written as DNA, the CDR3 is TGTGCCAGCAGCTTGGGGGGGACAGGGTTGGTGACTGAAGCTTTCTTT.

This clone has just a few counts. V is TRBV19 and J is TRBJ2-7; no clear D. The germline CDR1 and CDR2 sequences are LNHDA and SQIVND (reference sequence). Trimming left V 5 bases short and J 5 bases short, with 10 bases between. The CDR3 consists of 12 residues. The CDR3 sequence is CASSRQRDEQYF. CDR3 bases: TGTGCCAGTAGTCGCCAGCGCGACGAGCAGTACTTC.

The chain has TRBV28 and TRBJ2-2; D may be TRBD2 (6 bases). Germline CDR1 reads MDHEN; CDR2 reads SYDVKM. The CDR3 has 17 residues. Between the trimmed V and J ends, which lost 2 bases and 5 bases, there was a span of 18 bases. The CDR3, as DNA: TGTGCCAGCAGTTTACGTCCGGGGGTCCGGCGGACCGGGGAGCTGTTTTTT. Translated: CASSLRPGVRRTGELFF.

Here the CDR3 reads CAIRPPTPGPNEQFF. DNA of the CDR3: TGTGCCATCAGGCCTCCTACCCCTGGTCCCAATGAGCAGTTCTTC. V is TRBV10-3 and J is TRBJ2-1; unclear D gene. This CDR3 spans 15 amino acids. V dropped 6 bases and J dropped 6 bases, with 18 bases sitting between them. Germline V gives CDR1 ENHRY, CDR2 SYGVKD.

The chain joins TRBV30 to TRBJ2-1, with D perhaps TRBD2 (6 bases). Germline V CDR1 and CDR2: GTSNPN, SVGIG (reference sequence). Trimming took off 1 base at V and 7 bases at J, with 14 bases between the two ends. The CDR3 extends over 14 amino acids. CDR3 bases: TGTGCCTGGAGTGGGGGGGAGCGGTGGAATGAGCAGTTCTTC. Translating gives CAWSGGERWNEQFF.

This clone was seen a handful of times. V usage is TRBV2 and J usage is TRBJ1-2; tentatively, D is TRBD1 (5 bases). Germline CDR1 SNHLY, CDR2 FYNNEI. V lost 0 bases to trimming and J lost 6 bases, with 14 bases between them. The CDR3 spans 15 residues. CDR3 residues: CASSEALRGVDGYTF. The CDR3 DNA follows: TGTGCCAGCAGTGAAGCGCTTCGGGGGGTGGATGGCTACACCTTC.

The chain couples TRBV28 to TRBJ2-7; no reliable D call. Trimming took off 6 bases at V and 4 bases at J, with 10 bases between the two ends. CDR1 MDHEN and CDR2 SYDVKM come from the germline V gene. CDR3 length: 12 residues. CDR3 sequence: CASRTLRYEQYF. For the CDR3, the DNA is TGTGCCAGCAGGACCCTCAGGTACGAGCAGTACTTC.

The V gene is TRBV6-6, the J gene TRBJ1-6; no definite D call. CDR1 is MNHNY, CDR2 SVGAGI, per germline (reference sequence). This CDR3 spans 14 amino acids. The V end lost 1 base, the J end lost 10 bases, and 11 bases lay between the germline ends. In nucleotides, the CDR3 is TGTGCCAGCAGTTACTTGACGGAGCGGTCACCCCTCCACTTT. Protein product: CASSYLTERSPLHF.

The chain employs TRBV7-9 and TRBJ2-1; weak D call: TRBD1 (5 bases). V gave up 5 bases and J gave up 4 bases, with 15 bases separating them. Germline CDR1 is SEHNR and CDR2 is FQNEAQ (reference sequence). The CDR3 is 15 amino acids. The CDR3 loop is CASSPRGPTYNEQFF. The CDR3 DNA sequence: TGTGCCAGCAGCCCAAGGGGCCCAACTTACAATGAGCAGTTCTTC.

About this clone itself: At one end the junction does not follow the germline gene, possibly because of a read error. The chain links TRBV7-7 to TRBJ2-5; D not resolved. The CDR3 loop spans 14 amino acids. Germline V gene lookup returns CDR1 SSHAT and CDR2 FNYEAQ (reference sequence). CDR3 sequence reads: CASSLAAAPGTQYF. CDR3 sequence (DNA): TGTGCTAGCAGCTTAGCTGCGGCCCCCGGGACCCAGTACTTC.